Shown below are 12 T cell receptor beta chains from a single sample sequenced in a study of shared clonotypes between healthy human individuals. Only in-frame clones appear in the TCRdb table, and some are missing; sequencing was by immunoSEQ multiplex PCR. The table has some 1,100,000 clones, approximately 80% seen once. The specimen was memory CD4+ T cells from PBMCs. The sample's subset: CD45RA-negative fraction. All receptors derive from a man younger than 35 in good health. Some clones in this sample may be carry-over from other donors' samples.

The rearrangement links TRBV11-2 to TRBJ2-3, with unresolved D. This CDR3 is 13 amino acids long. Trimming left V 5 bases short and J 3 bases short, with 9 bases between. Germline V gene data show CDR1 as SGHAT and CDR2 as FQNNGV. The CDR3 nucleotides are TGTGCCAGCAGCCTAATGGGAACAGATACGCAGTATTTT. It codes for CASSLMGTDTQYF.

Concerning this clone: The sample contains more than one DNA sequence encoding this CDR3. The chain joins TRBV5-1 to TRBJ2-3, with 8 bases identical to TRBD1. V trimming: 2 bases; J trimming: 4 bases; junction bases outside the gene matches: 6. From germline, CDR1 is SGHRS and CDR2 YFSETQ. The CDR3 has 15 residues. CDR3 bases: TGCGCCAGCAGCTTCGGGCAGGGGGCGTCAGATACGCAGTATTTT. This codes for CASSFGQGASDTQYF. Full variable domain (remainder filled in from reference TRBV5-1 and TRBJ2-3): KAGVTQTPRYLIKTRGQQVTLSCSPISGHRSVSWYQQTPGQGLQFLFEYFSETQRNKGNFPGRFSGRQFSNSRSEMNVSTLELGDSALYLCASSFGQGASDTQYFGPGTRLTVL.

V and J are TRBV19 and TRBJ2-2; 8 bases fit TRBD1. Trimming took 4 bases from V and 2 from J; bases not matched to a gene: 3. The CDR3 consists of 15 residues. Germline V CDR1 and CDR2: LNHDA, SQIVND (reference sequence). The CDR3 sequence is CASSTGQGNTGELFF. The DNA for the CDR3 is TGTGCCAGTAGTACCGGACAGGGTAACACCGGGGAGCTGTTTTTT. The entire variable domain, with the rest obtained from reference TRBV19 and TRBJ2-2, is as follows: DGGITQSPKYLFRKEGQNVTLSCEQNLNHDAMYWYRQDPGQGLRLIYYSQIVNDFQKGDIAEGYSVSREKKESFPLTVTSAQKNPTAFYLCASSTGQGNTGELFFGEGSRLTVL.

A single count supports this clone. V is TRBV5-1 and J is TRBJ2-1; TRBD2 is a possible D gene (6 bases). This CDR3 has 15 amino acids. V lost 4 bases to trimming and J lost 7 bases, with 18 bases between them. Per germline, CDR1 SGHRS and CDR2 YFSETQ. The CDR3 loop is CASSILPVRENEQFF. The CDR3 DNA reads TGCGCCAGCAGCATACTACCGGTTCGGGAGAATGAGCAGTTCTTC.

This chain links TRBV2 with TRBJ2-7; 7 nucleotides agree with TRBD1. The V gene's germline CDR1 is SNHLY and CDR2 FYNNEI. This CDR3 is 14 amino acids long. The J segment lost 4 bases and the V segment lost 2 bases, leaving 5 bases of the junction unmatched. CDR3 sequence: CASSEQGQWYEQYF. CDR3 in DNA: TGTGCCAGCAGTGAACAGGGACAGTGGTACGAGCAGTACTTC.

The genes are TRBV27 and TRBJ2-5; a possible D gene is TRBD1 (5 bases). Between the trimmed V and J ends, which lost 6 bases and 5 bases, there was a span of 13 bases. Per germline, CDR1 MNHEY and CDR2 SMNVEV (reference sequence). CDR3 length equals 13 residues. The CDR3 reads CASRVRGMETQYF. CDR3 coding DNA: TGTGCCAGCAGAGTTAGGGGTATGGAGACCCAGTACTTC.

This CDR3 is CASSLGMGDLNYGYTF. Here the CDR3 DNA reads TGCGCCAGCAGCTTGGGTATGGGGGACCTTAACTATGGCTACACCTTC. J is TRBJ1-2 and V is TRBV5-1; D may be TRBD1 (5 bases). Germline assignment: CDR1 SGHRS and CDR2 YFSETQ. This CDR3 region has 16 residues. V lost 0 bases to trimming and J lost 1 base, with 13 bases between them.

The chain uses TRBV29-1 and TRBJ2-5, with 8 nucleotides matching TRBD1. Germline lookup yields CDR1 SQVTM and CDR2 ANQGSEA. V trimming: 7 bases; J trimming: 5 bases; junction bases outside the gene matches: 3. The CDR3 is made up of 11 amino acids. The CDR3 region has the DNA TGCAGCGCCCGGACAGGGGAGACCCAGTACTTC. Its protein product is CSARTGETQYF.

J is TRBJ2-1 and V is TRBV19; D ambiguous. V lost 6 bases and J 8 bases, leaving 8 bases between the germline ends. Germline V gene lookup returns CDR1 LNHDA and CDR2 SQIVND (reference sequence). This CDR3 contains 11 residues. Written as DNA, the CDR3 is TGTGCCAGTAGGAATTACGATGAGCAGTTCTTC. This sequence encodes CASRNYDEQFF.

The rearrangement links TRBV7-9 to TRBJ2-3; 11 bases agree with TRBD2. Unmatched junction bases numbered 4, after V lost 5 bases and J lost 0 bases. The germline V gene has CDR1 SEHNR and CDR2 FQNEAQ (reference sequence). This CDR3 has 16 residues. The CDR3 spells CASSRSSGRSTDTQYF. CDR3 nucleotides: TGTGCCAGCAGCCGCTCTAGCGGGAGGAGCACAGATACGCAGTATTTT.

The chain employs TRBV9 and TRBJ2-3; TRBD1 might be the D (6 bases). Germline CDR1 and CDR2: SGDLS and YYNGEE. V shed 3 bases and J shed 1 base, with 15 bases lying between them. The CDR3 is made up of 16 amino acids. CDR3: CASSAVDSAGTDTQYF. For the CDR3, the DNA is TGTGCCAGCAGCGCCGTGGACAGCGCAGGCACAGATACGCAGTATTTT.

The CDR3 DNA follows: TGCGCCAGCAGCTTGCCCGACTTGTCGAGCTCCTACAATGAGCAGTTCTTC. Its protein is CASSLPDLSSSYNEQFF. The rearrangement joins TRBV5-1 to TRBJ2-1; D gene unclear. The CDR3 is 17 amino acids. Germline assignment: CDR1 SGHRS and CDR2 YFSETQ. Deletions cut 1 base from V and 0 bases from J, with 14 bases between.